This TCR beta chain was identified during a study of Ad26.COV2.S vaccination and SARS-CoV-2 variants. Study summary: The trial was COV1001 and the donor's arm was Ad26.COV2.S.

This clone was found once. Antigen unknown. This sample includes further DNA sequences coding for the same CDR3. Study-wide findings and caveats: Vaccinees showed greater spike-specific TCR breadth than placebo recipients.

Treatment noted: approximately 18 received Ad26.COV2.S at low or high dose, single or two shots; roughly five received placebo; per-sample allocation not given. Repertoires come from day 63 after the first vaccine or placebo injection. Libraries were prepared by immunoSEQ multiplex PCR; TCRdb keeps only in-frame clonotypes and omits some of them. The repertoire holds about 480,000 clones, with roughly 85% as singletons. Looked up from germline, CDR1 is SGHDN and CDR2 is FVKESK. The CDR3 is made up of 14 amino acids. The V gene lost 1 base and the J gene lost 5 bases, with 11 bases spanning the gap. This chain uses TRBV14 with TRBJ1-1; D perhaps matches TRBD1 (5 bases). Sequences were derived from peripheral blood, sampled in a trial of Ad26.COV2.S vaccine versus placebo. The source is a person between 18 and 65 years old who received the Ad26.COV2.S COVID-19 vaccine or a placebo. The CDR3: CASSQVRGFTEAFF. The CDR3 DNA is TGTGCCAGCAGCCAAGTTAGGGGATTTACTGAAGCTTTCTTT.